The 22 T cell receptor beta chains in this list originate from one sample, sequenced in a study of T-cell memory formation after mild COVID-19. TCRdb analysed the 5' RACE reads with MiXCR anew, one entry per CDR3 protein. The sample holds roughly 500,000 distinct CDR3 sequences, 20% seen once. The sequencing sample was made of PBMCs or a T cell subset sorted from them (not recorded which). Source of these receptors: an adult woman who had mild COVID-19 (a few samples of this study predate the infection). Cell type and time point are not known.

This clonotype showed up just a few times. The V and J genes are TRBV15 and TRBJ2-7, with a tentative D call TRBD1 (5 bases). Germline V gene data show CDR1 as LNHNV and CDR2 as YYDKDF (reference sequence). Trimming left V 5 bases short and J 3 bases short, with 14 bases between. The CDR3 has 14 amino acids. CDR3 sequence reads: CATSSPGLHYEQYF. The CDR3 DNA follows: TGTGCCACCAGCTCACCAGGGTTACACTACGAGCAGTACTTC.

This clonotype came up many times. The chain is built from TRBV12-3 or TRBV12-4 and TRBJ1-1, with D uncertain. Trimming removed 6 bases from V and 2 bases from J, with 13 bases in between. The CDR3 is 14 residues long. The CDR3 reads CASRPTRDNTEAFF. The DNA for the CDR3 is TGTGCCAGCAGACCTACCAGAGATAACACTGAAGCTTTCTTT.

This clonotype was picked up many times. This sequence joins TRBV4-1 and TRBJ1-1; D ambiguous. Per germline, CDR1 MGHRA and CDR2 YSYEKL. V was shortened by 0 bases and J by 9 bases, with 17 bases between the two germline ends. There are 15 residues in the CDR3. CDR3 protein: CASSQDPPGPVKAFF. CDR3 in DNA: TGCGCCAGCAGCCAAGATCCGCCCGGCCCGGTGAAAGCTTTCTTT.

The chain combines TRBV5-1 with TRBJ1-1; 7 bases fit TRBD1. CDR1 and CDR2 (germline): SGHRS, YFSETQ. Trimming removed 0 bases from V and 2 bases from J; junction bases left unmatched: 7. The CDR3 totals 16 residues. This CDR3 is CASSLGGDRRNTEAFF. In DNA form, the CDR3 reads TGCGCCAGCAGCTTGGGGGGGGACAGACGCAACACTGAAGCTTTCTTT.

This sequence joins TRBV11-2 and TRBJ1-1; D gene uncertain. The V gene's germline CDR1 is SGHAT and CDR2 FQNNGV. With 1 base removed from V and 0 bases from J, the gap between germline ends came to 6 bases. The CDR3 has 14 amino acids. CDR3 protein: CASSLAQMNTEAFF. CDR3 nucleotides: TGTGCCAGCAGCTTAGCACAGATGAACACTGAAGCTTTCTTT.

This clonotype was counted between two and nine times. The genes are TRBV29-1 and TRBJ1-5; TRBD1 agrees at 8 bases. The junction had 5 bases not matched to a gene; V was cut back by 4 bases and J by 6 bases. CDR1 is SQVTM, CDR2 ANQGSEA, per germline. CDR3 length: 13 amino acids. The CDR3 DNA reads TGCAGCGTTGGAACAGGGGGAGGTCAGCCCCAGCATTTT. It yields the protein CSVGTGGGQPQHF. Supplemented by reference TRBV29-1 and TRBJ1-5, the full variable domain reads SAVISQKPSRDICQRGTSLTIQCQVDSQVTMMFWYRQQPGQSLTLIATANQGSEATYESGFVIDKFPISRPNLTFSTLTVSNMSPEDSSIYLCSVGTGGGQPQHFGDGTRLSIL.

This clonotype showed up just a few times. The chain combines TRBV20-1 with TRBJ1-1; D call uncertain. Trimming shortened V by 4 bases and J by 2 bases, and 14 bases separated the two germline ends. CDR1 and CDR2 (germline): DFQATT, SNEGSKA (reference sequence). CDR3 length: 14 residues. CDR3 in amino acids: CSAIGPKGNTEAFF. As DNA, the CDR3 is TGCAGTGCTATTGGGCCCAAGGGTAACACTGAAGCTTTCTTT.

This clonotype was observed at least ten times. This chain connects TRBV20-1 to TRBJ2-1; D is possibly TRBD1 or TRBD2 (5 bases each). V dropped 0 bases and J dropped 0 bases, with 9 bases sitting between them. Germline V lookup: CDR1 DFQATT, CDR2 SNEGSKA (reference sequence). CDR3 length equals 15 residues. The CDR3 bases are TGCAGTGCTAGAGATCTGGGGGTCTCCTACAATGAGCAGTTCTTC. Translation: CSARDLGVSYNEQFF.

This chain links TRBV12-3 or TRBV12-4 with TRBJ1-2; D unresolved. With 4 bases removed from V and 4 bases from J, the gap between germline ends came to 10 bases. The CDR3 sequence is 13 residues long. The CDR3 nucleotides read TGTGCCAGCAGTTGGCGGCAAGTCTATGGCTACACCTTC. Translated: CASSWRQVYGYTF.

The chain has TRBV15 and TRBJ2-1; D unclear. CDR3 length: 14 amino acids. The germline CDR1 and CDR2 sequences are LNHNV and YYDKDF (reference sequence). V lost 0 bases and J lost 6, with 9 bases in between. This chain's CDR3 is CATSRDRAVNEQFF. The CDR3 DNA reads as TGTGCCACCAGCAGAGATCGGGCGGTCAATGAGCAGTTCTTC. Together with reference TRBV15 and TRBJ2-1, the CDR3 gives the full variable domain: DAMVIQNPRYQVTQFGKPVTLSCSQTLNHNVMYWYQQKSSQAPKLLFHYYDKDFNNEADTPDNFQSRRPNTSFCFLDIRSPGLGDTAMYLCATSRDRAVNEQFFGPGTRLTVL.

CDR3 region: CASSLGQGMDEQYF. In nucleotides, the CDR3 is TGTGCCAGCAGCCTAGGGCAGGGAATGGACGAGCAGTACTTC. The V call is TRBV7-6, the J call TRBJ2-7, with a weak D call TRBD1 (5 bases). CDR1 is SGHVS and CDR2 is FNYEAQ in the germline V gene. The CDR3 runs to 14 residues. Trimming removed 5 bases from V and 5 bases from J, with 16 bases in between. Combining the CDR3 with reference TRBV7-6 and TRBJ2-7 gives the whole variable domain GAGVSQSPRYKVTKRGQDVALRCDPISGHVSLYWYRQALGQGPEFLTYFNYEAQQDKSGLPNDRFSAERPEGSISTLTIQRTEQRDSAMYRCASSLGQGMDEQYFGPGTRLTVT.

V and J are TRBV4-1 and TRBJ1-6; D remains ambiguous. Trimming took 1 base from V and 4 from J, leaving 8 bases between them. The germline V gene encodes CDR1 MGHRA and CDR2 YSYEKL. The CDR3 sequence is 15 residues long. CDR3 DNA sequence: TGCGCCAGCAGCCAAGCGGCTGGGTATAATTCACCCCTCCACTTT. Translation gives CASSQAAGYNSPLHF.

The CDR3 here is CASSPYGQGTHEQYF. The CDR3 DNA is TGTGCCAGCTCACCTTACGGACAGGGTACCCACGAGCAGTACTTC. The V call is TRBV18, the J call TRBJ2-7; 8 positions agree with TRBD1. Unmatched junction bases numbered 9, after V lost 3 bases and J lost 5 bases. From germline, CDR1 is KGHSH and CDR2 LQKENI. There are 15 residues in the CDR3. The whole variable domain, filled in from reference TRBV18 and TRBJ2-7, reads NAGVMQNPRHLVRRRGQEARLRCSPMKGHSHVYWYRQLPEEGLKFMVYLQKENIIDESGMPKERFSAEFPKEGPSILRIQQVVRGDSAAYFCASSPYGQGTHEQYFGPGTRLTVT.

In its sample, this clonotype was seen a few times. V is TRBV20-1 and J is TRBJ1-1; TRBD1 matches at 8 bases. Germline assignment: CDR1 DFQATT and CDR2 SNEGSKA (reference sequence). J lost 1 base, V lost 6 bases, and 10 bases had no gene match. The CDR3 loop spans 15 amino acids. CDR3 in DNA: TGCAGTGCGGCAAACCGACAGGGGACGAACACTGAAGCTTTCTTT. The encoded protein is CSAANRQGTNTEAFF.

The J gene is TRBJ2-3, the V gene TRBV7-3; 11 bases are shared with TRBD2. Germline V gives CDR1 SGHTA, CDR2 FQGTGA. The CDR3 runs 16 residues. Trimming cost V 5 bases and J 3 bases; bases outside gene matches: 7. Written as DNA, the CDR3 is TGTGCCAGCAGCGTCATTAGCGGGGGGGCAACAGATACGCAGTATTTT. Translating it yields CASSVISGGATDTQYF.

At least ten counts were recorded for this clonotype. The chain joins TRBV7-2 to TRBJ1-5; 11 bases align to TRBD1. The CDR3 spans 15 residues. CDR1 and CDR2 from the germline V gene are SGHTA and FQGNSA. V lost 5 bases, J lost 6 bases, and 6 bases stayed unmatched. The CDR3 sequence is CASSPRTGGSQPQHF. CDR3 in DNA: TGTGCCAGCAGCCCACGGACAGGGGGCAGTCAGCCCCAGCATTTT.

This clonotype was seen only a few times. The chain combines TRBV18 with TRBJ2-7, with TRBD2 matching 11 bases. Trimming took 3 bases from V and 0 from J; bases not matched to a gene: 7. CDR3 size: 17 residues. From germline, CDR1 is KGHSH and CDR2 LQKENI. The CDR3 region has the DNA TGTGCCAGCTCACCGGTTTTGACTAGCGGGGCCTCCTACGAGCAGTACTTC. Translation: CASSPVLTSGASYEQYF. Variable domain in full (rest from reference TRBV18 and TRBJ2-7): NAGVMQNPRHLVRRRGQEARLRCSPMKGHSHVYWYRQLPEEGLKFMVYLQKENIIDESGMPKERFSAEFPKEGPSILRIQQVVRGDSAAYFCASSPVLTSGASYEQYFGPGTRLTVT.

The J gene is TRBJ2-1, the V gene TRBV20-1; unclear D gene. There are 12 residues in the CDR3. Germline CDR1 reads DFQATT; CDR2 reads SNEGSKA (reference sequence). The ends were cut back, 0 bases at V and 6 bases at J, with 6 bases in the middle. The DNA for the CDR3 is TGCAGTGCTAGAGATCGGCCCAATGAGCAGTTCTTC. Translated: CSARDRPNEQFF.

This clonotype was detected a few times. V usage is TRBV5-1 and J usage is TRBJ2-2, with D uncertain. Germline CDR1 SGHRS, CDR2 YFSETQ. This CDR3 is built from 15 residues. The V gene lost 0 bases and the J gene lost 4 bases, with 10 bases spanning the gap. The CDR3 spells CASSLDGGSTGELFF. The CDR3 region has the DNA TGCGCCAGCAGCTTGGATGGTGGTAGCACCGGGGAGCTGTTTTTT.

The table lists this clonotype with a few counts. This chain uses TRBV5-1 with TRBJ2-7; TRBD2 matches at 8 bases. The junction had 3 bases not matched to a gene; V was cut back by 4 bases and J by 0 bases. CDR3 length equals 14 residues. Germline V gene sequence: CDR1 SGHRS, CDR2 YFSETQ. CDR3 amino acids: CASSLSGNSYEQYF. In nucleotides, the CDR3 is TGCGCCAGCAGCCTTAGCGGGAACTCCTACGAGCAGTACTTC.

This clonotype turned up a few times. The chain employs TRBV7-9 and TRBJ1-1; unclear D gene. Looked up from germline, CDR1 is SEHNR and CDR2 is FQNEAQ (reference sequence). This CDR3 region has 13 residues. V dropped 0 bases and J dropped 4 bases, with 6 bases sitting between them. In DNA form, the CDR3 reads TGTGCCAGCAGCTTAGCGCTGGCCACTGAAGCTTTCTTT. Translated: CASSLALATEAFF.

The V gene is TRBV6-1, the J gene TRBJ2-2; no clear D gene. Trimming stripped 6 bases from V and 0 bases from J, with 8 bases between. Germline CDR1 is MNHNS and CDR2 is SASEGT. The CDR3 loop spans 14 amino acids. The CDR3 sequence is CASSMASNTGELFF. CDR3 DNA sequence: TGTGCCAGCAGCATGGCGTCGAACACCGGGGAGCTGTTTTTT.